The 8 T cell receptor beta chains below come from one sample, sequenced in a study of technical replicates of blood from several donors. Sequenced by immunoSEQ multiplex PCR; TCRdb stores in-frame clones only, minus some. The profile shows roughly 92,000 clones, 85% to 95% of them singletons. Sequences were obtained from T cells isolated from PBMCs. These receptors were taken from a human donor in good health.

This chain connects TRBV7-9 to TRBJ2-5; D might be TRBD1 (7 bases). With 5 bases removed from V and 5 bases from J, the gap between germline ends came to 12 bases. Looked up from germline, CDR1 is SEHNR and CDR2 is FQNEAQ (reference sequence). The CDR3 consists of 13 residues. This chain's CDR3 is CASSATGRETQYF. The CDR3 DNA is TGTGCCAGCAGCGCGACAGGGAGGGAGACCCAGTACTTC.

The gene calls are TRBV5-1 and TRBJ2-3; D remains ambiguous. The CDR3 has 13 amino acids. The V end lost 0 bases, the J end lost 2 bases, and 4 bases lay between the germline ends. Germline assignment: CDR1 SGHRS and CDR2 YFSETQ. The CDR3 is CASSLGPTDTQYF. CDR3 bases: TGCGCCAGCAGCTTGGGGCCCACAGATACGCAGTATTTT.

The V gene is TRBV25-1, the J gene TRBJ2-5, with 9 bases aligning to TRBD1. Trimming took 5 bases from V and 7 from J; bases not matched to a gene: 8. Looked up from germline, CDR1 is MGHDK and CDR2 is SYGVNS. The CDR3 covers 14 residues. As DNA, the CDR3 is TGTGCCAGCAGTAACAGGGGGCGGTTGGTGACCCAGTACTTC. It encodes CASSNRGRLVTQYF.

The gene calls are TRBV27 and TRBJ2-7; 7 positions agree with TRBD2. V gave up 0 bases and J gave up 6 bases; unmatched junction bases: 8. The germline CDR1 and CDR2 sequences are MNHEY and SMNVEV (reference sequence). The CDR3 sequence is 15 residues long. For the CDR3, the DNA is TGTGCCAGCAGTTTATCCGGGCGGGGGTTGGGCGAGCAGTACTTC. Encoded protein: CASSLSGRGLGEQYF.

J is TRBJ2-2 and V is TRBV9, with 7 bases that match TRBD2. J was trimmed by 8 bases and V by 0 bases; bases with no gene match: 1. Germline loops: CDR1 SGDLS, CDR2 YYNGEE. There are 13 residues in the CDR3. CDR3 coding DNA: TGTGCCAGCAGCGTAGAAGCGGGAGGGGAGCTGTTTTTT. As protein: CASSVEAGGELFF.

CDR3 sequence (DNA): TGTGCCAGCAGCCCACCAGGATGGCGTGAGACCCAGTACTTC. Encoded protein: CASSPPGWRETQYF. V and J are TRBV14 and TRBJ2-5, with D unresolved. V lost 4 bases and J 5 bases, leaving 14 bases between the germline ends. This CDR3 is built from 14 residues. The germline CDR1 and CDR2 sequences are SGHDN and FVKESK.

This clone has just one count. The chain combines TRBV10-3 with TRBJ2-1; TRBD2 might be the D (6 bases). Between the trimmed V and J ends, which lost 10 bases and 5 bases, there was a span of 15 bases. The CDR3 is 13 amino acids. Germline-derived CDR1 and CDR2 are ENHRY and SYGVKD. The CDR3 sequence is CATRLDSNNEQFF. DNA of the CDR3: TGTGCCACCAGACTAGACTCTAACAATGAGCAGTTCTTC.

V gene TRBV5-1 combines with J gene TRBJ2-5, with D unclear. Germline V gene data show CDR1 as SGHRS and CDR2 as YFSETQ. Trimming left V 2 bases short and J 0 bases short, with 20 bases between. The CDR3 loop spans 18 amino acids. The CDR3 nucleotides are TGCGCCAGCAGCTTCATTGAGGTAGACCTACCCTACCAAGAGACCCAGTACTTC. Its protein is CASSFIEVDLPYQETQYF.